This T cell receptor beta chain was profiled in a study of shared clonotypes between healthy human individuals. In the case of this clone: Its antigen is not identified.

Sequencing used immunoSEQ multiplex PCR; TCRdb keeps in-frame clones, though not all of them. Found here are roughly 1,500,000 clones, 95% to 99% of them singletons; the top ten hold around 0.47%. Findings and caveats of the study: Roughly 5% of naive CD4 clonotypes were shared across a few donors.

The sequence was collected from a man aged 25-45 years in good health. Sequencing was carried out using naive CD4+ T cells sorted from blood. As to subset: CD45RA+ positively selected.

The CDR3 nucleotides read TGCAGGGGGGACAGCAAAAACATTCAGTACTTC. The encoded protein is CRGDSKNIQYF. The gene calls are TRBV20-1 and TRBJ2-4; 7 nucleotides match TRBD1. The germline gives CDR1 DFQATT, CDR2 SNEGSKA (reference sequence). This CDR3 is built from 11 residues.